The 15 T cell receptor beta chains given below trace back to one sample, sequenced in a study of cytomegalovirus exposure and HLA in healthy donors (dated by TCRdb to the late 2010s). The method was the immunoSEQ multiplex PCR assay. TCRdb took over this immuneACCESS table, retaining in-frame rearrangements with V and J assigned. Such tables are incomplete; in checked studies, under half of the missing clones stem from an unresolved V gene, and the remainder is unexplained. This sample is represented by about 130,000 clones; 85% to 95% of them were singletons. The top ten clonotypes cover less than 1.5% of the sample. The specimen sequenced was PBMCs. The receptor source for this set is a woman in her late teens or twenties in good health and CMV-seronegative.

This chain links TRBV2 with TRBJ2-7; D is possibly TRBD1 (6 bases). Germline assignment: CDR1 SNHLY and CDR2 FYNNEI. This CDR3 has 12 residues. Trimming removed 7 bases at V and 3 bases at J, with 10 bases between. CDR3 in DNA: TGTGCCAGCAAGGACAGTCTCTACGAGCAGTACTTC. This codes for CASKDSLYEQYF.

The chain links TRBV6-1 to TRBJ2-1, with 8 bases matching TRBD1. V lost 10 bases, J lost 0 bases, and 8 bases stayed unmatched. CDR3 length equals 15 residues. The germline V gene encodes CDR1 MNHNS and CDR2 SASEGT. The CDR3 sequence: CATAQQGGSYNEQFF. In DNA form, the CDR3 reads TGTGCCACAGCTCAACAGGGGGGCTCCTACAATGAGCAGTTCTTC.

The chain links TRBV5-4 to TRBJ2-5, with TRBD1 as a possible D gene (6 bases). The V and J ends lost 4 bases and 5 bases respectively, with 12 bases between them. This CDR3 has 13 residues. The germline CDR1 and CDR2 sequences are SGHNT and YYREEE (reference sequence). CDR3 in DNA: TGTGCCAGCAGCCTCCCAAGGGGGGAGACCCAGTACTTC. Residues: CASSLPRGETQYF.

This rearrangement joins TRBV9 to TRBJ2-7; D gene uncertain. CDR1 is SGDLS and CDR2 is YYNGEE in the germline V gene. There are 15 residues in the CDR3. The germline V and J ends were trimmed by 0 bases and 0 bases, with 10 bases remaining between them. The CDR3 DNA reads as TGTGCCAGCAGCGTAGTGGCGGAAAGCTCCTACGAGCAGTACTTC. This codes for CASSVVAESSYEQYF. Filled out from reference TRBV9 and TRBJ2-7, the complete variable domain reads DSGVTQTPKHLITATGQRVTLRCSPRSGDLSVYWYQQSLDQGLQFLIQYYNGEERAKGNILERFSAQQFPDLHSELNLSSLELGDSALYFCASSVVAESSYEQYFGPGTRLTVT.

The chain's CDR3 is CASSGQGASQPQHF. CDR3 coding DNA: TGTGCCAGCAGCGGACAGGGGGCTAGTCAGCCCCAGCATTTT. V is TRBV9 and J is TRBJ1-5; 10 nucleotides match TRBD1. Germline V CDR1 and CDR2: SGDLS, YYNGEE. The CDR3 consists of 14 residues. V lost 3 bases, J lost 6 bases, and 3 bases stayed unmatched.

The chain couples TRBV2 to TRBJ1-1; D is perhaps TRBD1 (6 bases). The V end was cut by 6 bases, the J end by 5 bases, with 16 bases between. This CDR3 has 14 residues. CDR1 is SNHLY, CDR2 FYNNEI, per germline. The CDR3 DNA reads TGTGCCAGCAGCCAACAGGGAATAGGGACTGAAGCTTTCTTT. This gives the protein CASSQQGIGTEAFF. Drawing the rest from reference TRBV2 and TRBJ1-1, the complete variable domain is EPEVTQTPSHQVTQMGQEVILRCVPISNHLYFYWYRQILGQKVEFLVSFYNNEISEKSEIFDDQFSVERPDGSNFTLKIRSTKLEDSAMYFCASSQQGIGTEAFFGQGTRLTVV.

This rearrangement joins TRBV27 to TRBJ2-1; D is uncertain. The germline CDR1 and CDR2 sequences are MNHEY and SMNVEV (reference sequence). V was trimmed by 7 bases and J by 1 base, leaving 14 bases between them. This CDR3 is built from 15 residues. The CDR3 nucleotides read TGTGCCAGCACCGAAAGGAGTCCATCCTACAATGAGCAGTTCTTC. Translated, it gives CASTERSPSYNEQFF.

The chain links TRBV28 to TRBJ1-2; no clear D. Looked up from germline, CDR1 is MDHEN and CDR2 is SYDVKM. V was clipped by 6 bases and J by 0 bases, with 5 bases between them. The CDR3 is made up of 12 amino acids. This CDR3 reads CASSPANYGYTF. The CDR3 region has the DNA TGTGCCAGCAGCCCCGCTAACTATGGCTACACCTTC.

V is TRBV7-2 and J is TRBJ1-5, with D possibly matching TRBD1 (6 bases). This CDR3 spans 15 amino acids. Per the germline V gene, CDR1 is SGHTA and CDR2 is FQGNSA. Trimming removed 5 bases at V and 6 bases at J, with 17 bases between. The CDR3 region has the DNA TGTGCCAGCAGCCCAAGCGGGGGGCAGGGTCAGCCCCAGCATTTT. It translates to CASSPSGGQGQPQHF.

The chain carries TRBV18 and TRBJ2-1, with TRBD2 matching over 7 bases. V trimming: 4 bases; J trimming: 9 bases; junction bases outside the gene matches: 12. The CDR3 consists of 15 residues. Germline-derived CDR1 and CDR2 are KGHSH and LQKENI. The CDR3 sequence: CASSREGPYTGEQFF. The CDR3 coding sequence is TGTGCCAGCTCACGGGAGGGGCCATATACGGGTGAGCAGTTCTTC.

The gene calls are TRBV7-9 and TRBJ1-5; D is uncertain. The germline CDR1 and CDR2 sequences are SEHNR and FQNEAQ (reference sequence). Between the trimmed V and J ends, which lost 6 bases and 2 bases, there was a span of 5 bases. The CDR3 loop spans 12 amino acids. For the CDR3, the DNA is TGTGCCAGCAGTGTAGGCAATCAGCCCCAGCATTTT. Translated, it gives CASSVGNQPQHF. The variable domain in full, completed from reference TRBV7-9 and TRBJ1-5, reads DTGVSQNPRHKITKRGQNVTFRCDPISEHNRLYWYRQTLGQGPEFLTYFQNEAQLEKSRLLSDRFSAERPKGSFSTLEIQRTEQGDSAMYLCASSVGNQPQHFGDGTRLSIL.

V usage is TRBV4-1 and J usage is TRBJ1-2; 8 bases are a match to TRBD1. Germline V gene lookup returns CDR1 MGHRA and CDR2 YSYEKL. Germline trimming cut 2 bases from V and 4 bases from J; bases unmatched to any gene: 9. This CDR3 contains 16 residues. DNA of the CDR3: TGCGCCAGCAGCCAACCAAGACAGGGGCGAAGCTATGGCTACACCTTC. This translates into CASSQPRQGRSYGYTF.

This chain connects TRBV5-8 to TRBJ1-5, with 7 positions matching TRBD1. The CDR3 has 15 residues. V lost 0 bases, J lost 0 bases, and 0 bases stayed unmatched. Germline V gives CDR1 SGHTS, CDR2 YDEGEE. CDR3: CASSLGDSSNQPQHF. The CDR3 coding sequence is TGTGCCAGCAGCTTGGGGGACAGTAGCAATCAGCCCCAGCATTTT.

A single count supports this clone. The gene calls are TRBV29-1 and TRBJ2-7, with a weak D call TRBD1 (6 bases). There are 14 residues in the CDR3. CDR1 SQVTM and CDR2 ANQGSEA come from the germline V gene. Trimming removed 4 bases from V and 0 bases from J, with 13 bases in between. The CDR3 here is CSVVYRASSYEQYF. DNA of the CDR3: TGCAGCGTTGTGTACAGGGCGAGCTCCTACGAGCAGTACTTC.

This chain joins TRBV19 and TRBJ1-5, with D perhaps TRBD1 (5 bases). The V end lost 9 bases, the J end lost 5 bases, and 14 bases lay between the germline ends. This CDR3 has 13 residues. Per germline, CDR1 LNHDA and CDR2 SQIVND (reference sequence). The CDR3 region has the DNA TGTGCCAGCAACTCCGGAGGGGATCAGCCCCAGCATTTT. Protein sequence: CASNSGGDQPQHF.